This T cell receptor (beta chain) stems from a study of blood T cell repertoires in COVID-19 (dated by TCRdb to 2018 to 2020). Regarding the study in general: Collaborator samples came from the United States, Italy and Spain and covered acute and convalescent phases of COVID-19. The material from the prospective study consisted of cDNA or gDNA derived from T cells, B-cell-depleted T cells, or PBMCs. Deeply sampled blood TCRbeta repertoires from subjects exposed to, actively infected with, or recovered from COVID-19 were included in the dataset. The repertoires were released in a freely available public database intended as a resource for research on the immune response to SARS-CoV-2. The samples were drawn from the first 160 participants of the ongoing ImmuneRACE study and from 1,254 subjects provided by 6 global collaborators. Sample metadata almost always included a de-identified subject ID, COVID-19 status, age in years and sex. Where available, HLA class I and class II types were taken from metadata supplied by the sample provider and were not determined by assay-based typing.

The research as a whole found: The amount of clinical and demographic metadata varied by source and participant and was provided uncurated.

The collaborating institutions used their own protocols to collect whole blood in K2EDTA tubes. For TCRbeta analysis, collaborators shipped samples in one of three forms: frozen whole blood, isolated PBMCs, or DNA extracted from either of those sample types. Notes on this clone: Its cognate antigen has yet to be identified. Base qualities are not provided; no much larger clone lies one nucleotide away.

TCRbeta CDR3 regions were amplified from genomic DNA using the immunoSEQ Assay, a bias-controlled multiplex PCR. The study's processing was this. Within the assay, amplification of reference gene primers was used to estimate how many nucleated cells each sample contained. To quantify the absolute abundance of each unique TCRbeta CDR3 rearrangement, sequence reads were collapsed and filtered. For each sample, productive Simpson clonality was calculated as the square root of Simpson's diversity index across productive rearrangements. Drawn from immuneACCESS, this table holds only the in-frame rearrangements with V and J called that TCRdb kept. Clones are partly lost; checked studies trace under half to an unresolved V gene and leave the rest unexplained. The V and J calls and clone size are taken from that table; D and trimming were inferred from the DNA. This sample gives more than 45,000 clones in total; about 80% of them show up just once. The ten largest clones capture around 14% of the sample.

At the junction V is shortened by 6 bases and J by 4 bases, with 14 bases in between. The germline V gene sets CDR1 to MNHEY and CDR2 to SVGAGI. There are 14 amino acids in the CDR3, from cysteine to phenylalanine inclusive. Only CDR3 DNA is held: 42 bases, read in frame from base 1. Material: peripheral blood. Here the chain combines TRBV6-5 and TRBJ2-3; TRBD1 is a possible D gene, resting on 5 matching bases. This sequence originates from a human donor in a cohort sampled during active COVID-19. The CDR3 has the sequence CASRRGNEADTQYF. The sequence in DNA is TGTGCCAGCAGAAGGGGAAATGAAGCAGATACGCAGTATTTT.